This TCR beta chain came from a study of cytomegalovirus exposure and HLA in healthy donors. The study ran its PCR with 60 Vbeta and 13 Jbeta primers. Profiled with immunoSEQ multiplex PCR; TCRdb holds only in-frame clones, not every one. The table shows around 240,000 clones, with 82% occurring only once. The sample holds a few counts of this clone. Trimming stripped 4 bases from V and 3 bases from J, with 12 bases between. Germline V gives CDR1 MRHNA, CDR2 SNTAGT. The CDR3 length is 14 residues. This receptor was obtained from a woman between 35 and 50 years old in good health and CMV-seropositive. The sample consisted of PBMCs. The chain couples TRBV6-4 to TRBJ1-1, with a possible D match to TRBD1 (6 bases). The CDR3 reads CASSATYRDTEAFF. The CDR3 bases are TGTGCCAGCAGTGCCACTTACAGGGACACTGAAGCTTTCTTT.